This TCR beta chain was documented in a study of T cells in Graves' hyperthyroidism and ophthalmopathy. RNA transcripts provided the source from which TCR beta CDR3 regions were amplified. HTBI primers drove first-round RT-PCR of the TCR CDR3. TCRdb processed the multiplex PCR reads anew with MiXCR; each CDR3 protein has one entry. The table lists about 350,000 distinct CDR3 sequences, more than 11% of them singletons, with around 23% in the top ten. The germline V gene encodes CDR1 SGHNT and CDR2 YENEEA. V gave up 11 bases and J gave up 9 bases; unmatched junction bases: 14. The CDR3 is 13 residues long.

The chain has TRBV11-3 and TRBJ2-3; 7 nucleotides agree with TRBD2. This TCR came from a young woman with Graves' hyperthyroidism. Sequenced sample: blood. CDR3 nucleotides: TGTGCCTCAGGGAGGGGCGCGGGGGAGACGCAGTATTTT. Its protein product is CASGRGAGETQYF.